Sequencing of this T cell receptor beta chain was carried out in a study of technical replicates of blood from a handful of donors. This clone was observed once. Libraries were prepared by immunoSEQ multiplex PCR; TCRdb keeps only in-frame clonotypes and omits some of them. In the table there are some 85,000 clones, approximately 94% of which are singletons. This TCR derives from a human donor in good health. Sequencing was done on a sample of T cells isolated from PBMCs.

CDR3 amino acids: CASSLGLAGLETQYF. The CDR3 DNA reads TGTGCCAGCAGCCTGGGACTAGCGGGATTGGAGACCCAGTACTTC. The V and J genes are TRBV5-4 and TRBJ2-5; 13 positions agree with TRBD2. The CDR3 contains 15 residues. CDR1 is SGHNT and CDR2 is YYREEE in the germline V gene (reference sequence). V gave up 4 bases and J gave up 5 bases; unmatched junction bases: 5.